Sequencing of this TCR beta chain was carried out in a study of T cells in Graves' hyperthyroidism and ophthalmopathy. The CDR3 runs to 15 residues. Looked up from germline, CDR1 is SGHRS and CDR2 is YFSETQ. The V gene end was trimmed by 0 bases and the J gene end by 7 bases; junction bases not matched to a gene: 7. Template material for amplifying TCR beta CDR3 regions consisted of RNA transcripts. HTBI primers were employed in a first-round RT-PCR of the TCR CDR3. Each CDR3 protein gets one entry after TCRdb re-called the multiplex PCR reads with MiXCR. This sample has under 700,000 distinct CDR3 sequences, with more than 45% found just once. Only a few counts were recorded for this clonotype. Graves' hyperthyroidism was deemed stable given no ophthalmopathy progression within 18 months. Patients were excluded for uncontrolled infection, other autoimmune disease, pregnancy or lactation. Diagnosis relied on clinical symptoms, serum thyroxine and TRAb, thyroid ultrasound and orbital computed tomography.

The chain couples TRBV5-1 to TRBJ1-2; 9 bases are a match to TRBD1. The sample comprised peripheral blood or thyroid tissue (not recorded which). The TCR comes from a woman under 30 with Graves' hyperthyroidism. CDR3 sequence reads: CASSLDLGQGLGYTF. The CDR3 bases are TGCGCCAGCAGCTTGGATTTGGGACAGGGTCTTGGCTACACCTTC.